One sample yielded the 10 T cell receptor beta chains listed below, sequenced in a study of T cell changes during pregnancy in multiple sclerosis. Only in-frame clones appear in the TCRdb table, and some are missing; sequencing was by immunoSEQ multiplex PCR. The sample includes around 92,000 clones, 85% to 95% seen only once; the top ten take approximately 4.7%. The material was peripheral blood, obtained in the first trimester of pregnancy. Source of these receptors: a female donor with multiple sclerosis, enrolled in a pregnancy study.

The chain couples TRBV7-8 to TRBJ2-7, with 9 bases that match TRBD1. This CDR3 has 18 residues. V lost 2 bases, J lost 4 bases, and 15 bases stayed unmatched. Germline V gene lookup returns CDR1 SGHVS and CDR2 FQNEAQ. CDR3 amino acids: CASSLLGTGMEWGYEQYF. The CDR3 coding sequence is TGTGCCAGCAGCTTATTAGGGACAGGGATGGAGTGGGGGTACGAGCAGTACTTC.

The J gene is TRBJ2-7, the V gene TRBV5-1; 9 bases match TRBD1. This CDR3 contains 17 residues. CDR1 and CDR2 from the germline V gene are SGHRS and YFSETQ. J was trimmed by 0 bases and V by 4 bases; bases with no gene match: 11. The CDR3 nucleotides are TGCGCCAGCAGCCCGCGGCCGGGACAGGGTGGCTCCTACGAGCAGTACTTC. It is translated as CASSPRPGQGGSYEQYF.

This chain joins TRBV6-1 and TRBJ2-5; 9 bases match TRBD1. This CDR3 is 13 amino acids long. V lost 4 bases to trimming and J lost 3 bases; unmatched junction nucleotides: 0. The germline V gene has CDR1 MNHNS and CDR2 SASEGT. The DNA for the CDR3 is TGTGCCAGCAGTGGGACAGGGGAAGAGACCCAGTACTTC. It codes for CASSGTGEETQYF.

The CDR3 here is CASSLTRDTQYF. The CDR3 coding sequence is TGCGCCAGCAGCCTAACCAGGGATACGCAGTATTTT. The V and J genes are TRBV4-1 and TRBJ2-3; no clear D. V was clipped by 4 bases and J by 6 bases, with 8 bases between them. This CDR3 comprises 12 residues. The germline V gene has CDR1 MGHRA and CDR2 YSYEKL.

This chain uses TRBV5-6 with TRBJ1-1; no firm D call. V lost 0 bases to trimming and J lost 0 bases, with 6 bases between them. This CDR3 has 14 amino acids. Germline CDR1 and CDR2: SGHDT and YYEEEE. The CDR3 reads CASSLAEVNTEAFF. The CDR3 region has the DNA TGTGCCAGCAGCTTGGCGGAGGTGAACACTGAAGCTTTCTTT. Looking up the rest from reference TRBV5-6 and TRBJ1-1 gives the full variable domain: DAGVTQSPTHLIKTRGQQVTLRCSPKSGHDTVSWYQQALGQGPQFIFQYYEEEERQRGNFPDRFSGHQFPNYSSELNVNALLLGDSALYLCASSLAEVNTEAFFGQGTRLTVV.

J is TRBJ2-2 and V is TRBV7-6, with D possibly TRBD2 on 6 matching bases. The CDR3 runs to 15 residues. Germline V gene lookup returns CDR1 SGHVS and CDR2 FNYEAQ. The V and J ends lost 2 bases and 4 bases respectively, with 11 bases between them. CDR3: CASSLRVEGTGELFF. The CDR3 DNA sequence: TGTGCCAGCAGCTTACGCGTGGAGGGCACCGGGGAGCTGTTTTTT. The whole variable domain, remainder taken from reference TRBV7-6 and TRBJ2-2, is GAGVSQSPRYKVTKRGQDVALRCDPISGHVSLYWYRQALGQGPEFLTYFNYEAQQDKSGLPNDRFSAERPEGSISTLTIQRTEQRDSAMYRCASSLRVEGTGELFFGEGSRLTVL.

J is TRBJ2-7 and V is TRBV2; 12 bases are a match to TRBD2. Germline CDR1 and CDR2: SNHLY and FYNNEI. The CDR3 spans 14 residues. V trimming: 10 bases; J trimming: 2 bases; junction bases outside the gene matches: 6. The CDR3 DNA sequence: TGTGCCATAACTAGCGGGGGGTCCCCCTACGAGCAGTACTTC. It codes for CAITSGGSPYEQYF.

The rearrangement uses TRBV5-1 and TRBJ2-3, with D unclear. From germline, CDR1 is SGHRS and CDR2 YFSETQ. This CDR3 contains 14 residues. Trimming took off 0 bases at V and 2 bases at J, with 7 bases between the two ends. The CDR3 nucleotides are TGCGCCAGCAGCTTGGGGAGCCTCACAGATACGCAGTATTTT. It encodes CASSLGSLTDTQYF.

This clone occurred a few times. This chain joins TRBV9 and TRBJ1-3, with D unclear. CDR1 and CDR2 (germline): SGDLS, YYNGEE. The germline V and J ends were trimmed by 0 bases and 3 bases, with 10 bases remaining between them. This CDR3 comprises 15 residues. The CDR3 sequence: CASSVGAEFGNTIYF. Here the CDR3 DNA reads TGTGCCAGCAGCGTAGGGGCAGAATTTGGAAACACCATATATTTT.

The V and J genes are TRBV29-1 and TRBJ1-1, with 10 bases fitting TRBD1. CDR1 is SQVTM, CDR2 ANQGSEA, per germline. J was trimmed by 2 bases and V by 0 bases; bases with no gene match: 9. There are 17 residues in the CDR3. CDR3 protein: CSVEDVIGTGVNTEAFF. In nucleotides, the CDR3 is TGCAGCGTTGAAGATGTTATAGGGACAGGGGTAAACACTGAAGCTTTCTTT.